The 27 T cell receptor beta chains presented below share a single source sample, sequenced in a study of neoadjuvant anti-PD-1 for oral cavity cancer. Described time point: after neoadjuvant nivolumab, at surgical resection. Profiling relied on immunoSEQ multiplex PCR, and the TCRdb table lists in-frame clones only, not all of them. The sample lists some 9,800 clones; roughly three fifths were seen once. Sequenced material: PBMCs, taken after nivolumab (anti-PD-1) treatment. The receptors stem from a person aged 40-85 years with oral cavity squamous cell carcinoma.

The CDR3 here is CASSEDRGAGEKLFF. DNA of the CDR3: TGTGCCAGCAGTGAAGATCGGGGAGCAGGGGAAAAACTGTTTTTT. This sequence joins TRBV6-1 and TRBJ1-4, with a weak D call TRBD1 (5 bases). Looked up from germline, CDR1 is MNHNS and CDR2 is SASEGT. The CDR3 is 15 residues long. Trimming took 1 base from V and 8 from J, leaving 14 bases between them.

This rearrangement joins TRBV6-5 to TRBJ2-5; D is uncertain. The V end was cut by 3 bases, the J end by 1 base, with 9 bases between. From germline, CDR1 is MNHEY and CDR2 SVGAGI. The CDR3 sequence is 14 residues long. The CDR3 region has the DNA TGTGCCAGCAGTTATAGGCCGGGCCAAGAGACCCAGTACTTC. Encoded protein: CASSYRPGQETQYF.

Only a few counts were recorded for this clone. The chain joins TRBV7-2 to TRBJ1-2; D unresolved. Germline values: CDR1 SGHTA, CDR2 FQGNSA. Between the trimmed V and J ends, which lost 5 bases and 0 bases, there was a span of 7 bases. The CDR3 consists of 13 residues. CDR3 protein: CASSPSPNYGYTF. The CDR3 nucleotides are TGTGCCAGCAGCCCAAGTCCTAACTATGGCTACACCTTC.

This chain links TRBV9 with TRBJ1-5; maybe TRBD1 (6 bases). V lost 7 bases and J 4 bases, leaving 18 bases between the germline ends. The CDR3 is 15 residues long. Germline CDR1 and CDR2: SGDLS and YYNGEE. CDR3 bases: TGTGCCAGCGAATTCAAGACAGGTGCTAATCAGCCCCAGCATTTT. Translating gives CASEFKTGANQPQHF.

The J gene is TRBJ1-1, the V gene TRBV4-2; D gene uncertain. This CDR3 region has 16 residues. From germline, CDR1 is LGHNA and CDR2 YNFKEQ. Trimming stripped 1 base from V and 4 bases from J, with 16 bases between. The CDR3 region is CASSQGSAWSITEAFF. In nucleotides, the CDR3 is TGTGCCAGCAGCCAAGGATCGGCTTGGAGCATCACTGAAGCTTTCTTT.

This clone was recorded a few times. CDR3 nucleotide sequence: TGTGCCAGCAGCTTTGGCTTAGCGGGCCGCTCCTACAATGAGCAGTTCTTC. Amino acids: CASSFGLAGRSYNEQFF. V and J are TRBV7-9 and TRBJ2-1, with TRBD2 matching 7 bases. Germline V CDR1 and CDR2: SEHNR, FQNEAQ (reference sequence). With V trimmed by 3 bases and J by 0 bases, 8 bases remained unmatched. The CDR3 is made up of 17 amino acids.

The chain links TRBV9 to TRBJ2-3; 9 bases are a match to TRBD2. The J segment lost 9 bases and the V segment lost 0 bases, leaving 5 bases of the junction unmatched. CDR3 size: 14 residues. The germline gives CDR1 SGDLS, CDR2 YYNGEE. The CDR3 sequence is CASSVDGSGGTQYF. As DNA, the CDR3 is TGTGCCAGCAGCGTAGATGGCAGCGGGGGGACGCAGTATTTT.

This clone occurred a few times. The J gene is TRBJ1-1, the V gene TRBV28; unclear D gene. The CDR3 extends over 13 amino acids. Per germline, CDR1 MDHEN and CDR2 SYDVKM. Trimming cost V 7 bases and J 1 base, with 10 bases left between them. In DNA, the CDR3 is TGTGCCAGCAAGGGTTGGGGGAACACTGAAGCTTTCTTT. Its protein is CASKGWGNTEAFF. Full variable domain (missing parts from reference TRBV28 and TRBJ1-1): DVKVTQSSRYLVKRTGEKVFLECVQDMDHENMFWYRQDPGLGLRLIYFSYDVKMKEKGDIPEGYSVSREKKERFSLILESASTNQTSMYLCASKGWGNTEAFFGQGTRLTVV.

V and J are TRBV9 and TRBJ1-1, with D hard to call. This CDR3 region has 13 residues. From germline, CDR1 is SGDLS and CDR2 YYNGEE. The V end was cut by 0 bases, the J end by 1 base, with 4 bases between. CDR3 sequence reads: CASSVDENTEAFF. Written as DNA, the CDR3 is TGTGCCAGCAGCGTAGATGAGAACACTGAAGCTTTCTTT.

The chain couples TRBV7-8 to TRBJ2-7; 9 bases are shared with TRBD2. This CDR3 is built from 15 residues. The V and J ends lost 5 bases and 4 bases, in that order; junction bases with no gene match: 9. Looked up from germline, CDR1 is SGHVS and CDR2 is FQNEAQ. The chain's CDR3 is CASSDAGGARYEQYF. CDR3 nucleotide sequence: TGTGCCAGCAGCGACGCGGGAGGGGCGCGATACGAGCAGTACTTC.

This chain joins TRBV5-8 and TRBJ2-1; maybe TRBD2 (6 bases). The germline gives CDR1 SGHTS, CDR2 YDEGEE. The V end lost 0 bases, the J end lost 5 bases, and 15 bases lay between the germline ends. There are 16 residues in the CDR3. Written as DNA, the CDR3 is TGTGCCAGCAGCTTGGGGAGCAGCGGGTATGACAATGAGCAGTTCTTC. Its translation: CASSLGSSGYDNEQFF.

This chain links TRBV6-5 with TRBJ2-1; D is perhaps TRBD2 (5 bases). CDR1 is MNHEY, CDR2 SVGAGI, per germline. V was cut by 5 bases and J by 1 base, with 6 bases left in between. The CDR3 consists of 13 residues. The CDR3, as DNA: TGTGCCAGCAGTCGGGGATCCTACAATGAGCAGTTCTTC. This codes for CASSRGSYNEQFF.

This clone was recorded only once. The rearrangement joins TRBV6-6 to TRBJ2-7, with 10 bases lining up with TRBD1. Trimming took 5 bases from V and 3 from J; bases not matched to a gene: 4. The germline V gene has CDR1 MNHNY and CDR2 SVGAGI (reference sequence). The CDR3 runs to 14 residues. CDR3 DNA: TGTGCCAGCAGTAACGGACAGGGGGGCTACGAGCAGTACTTC. The encoded protein is CASSNGQGGYEQYF.

V usage is TRBV5-1 and J usage is TRBJ2-5; no clear D. Trimming cost V 0 bases and J 5 bases, with 5 bases left between them. The CDR3 is 12 amino acids. Germline V gene lookup returns CDR1 SGHRS and CDR2 YFSETQ. Written as DNA, the CDR3 is TGCGCCAGCAGCTTGGCTATGGAGACCCAGTACTTC. Translation gives CASSLAMETQYF.

This clone was seen a few times. The chain combines TRBV6-5 with TRBJ1-1, with a weak D call TRBD1 (5 bases). Germline V gene sequence: CDR1 MNHEY, CDR2 SVGAGI. The CDR3 extends over 15 amino acids. The V and J ends lost 8 bases and 0 bases respectively, with 16 bases between them. In nucleotides, the CDR3 is TGTGCCAGCCTGGGGGGGGTATACATGAACACTGAAGCTTTCTTT. It yields the protein CASLGGVYMNTEAFF.

This clone was counted a single time. The chain has TRBV5-1 and TRBJ2-4; D unclear. This CDR3 is built from 15 residues. Trimming took off 0 bases at V and 6 bases at J, with 13 bases between the two ends. CDR1 is SGHRS and CDR2 is YFSETQ in the germline V gene. The CDR3 spells CASSLVGTDPNIQYF. CDR3 nucleotide sequence: TGCGCCAGCAGCTTGGTGGGAACAGACCCAAACATTCAGTACTTC.

V usage is TRBV6-5 and J usage is TRBJ2-5; no firm D call. The CDR3 extends over 10 amino acids. Trimming cost V 8 bases and J 5 bases, with 6 bases left between them. Germline V gene data show CDR1 as MNHEY and CDR2 as SVGAGI. DNA of the CDR3: TGTGCCAGCCTCGGGGAGACCCAGTACTTC. Translating it yields CASLGETQYF.

The J gene is TRBJ2-5, the V gene TRBV5-1; D ambiguous. The CDR3 sequence is 15 residues long. V gave up 0 bases and J gave up 2 bases, with 11 bases separating them. Germline CDR1 reads SGHRS; CDR2 reads YFSETQ. DNA for the CDR3: TGCGCCAGCAGCTTGGGGCCGCAGACACAAGAGACCCAGTACTTC. Translating it yields CASSLGPQTQETQYF.

The sample holds one count of this clone. J is TRBJ1-5 and V is TRBV19; 7 bases are shared with TRBD1. Germline assignment: CDR1 LNHDA and CDR2 SQIVND (reference sequence). The CDR3 is 14 amino acids. Trimming removed 2 bases from V and 7 bases from J; junction bases left unmatched: 5. The CDR3 region has the DNA TGTGCCAGTAGTATAACAGGGGTAGGGCAGCCCCAGCATTTT. Translation gives CASSITGVGQPQHF.

In its sample, this clone was seen a few times. The chain has TRBV4-1 and TRBJ1-4; D gene unclear. Between the trimmed V and J ends, which lost 0 bases and 2 bases, there was a span of 4 bases. Germline values: CDR1 MGHRA, CDR2 YSYEKL. This CDR3 is built from 14 residues. CDR3 nucleotide sequence: TGCGCCAGCAGCCAAGATTGGACTAATGAAAAACTGTTTTTT. The encoded protein is CASSQDWTNEKLFF.

This clone was seen a single time. The chain carries TRBV7-8 and TRBJ2-5, with D perhaps matching TRBD1 (6 bases). Germline V lookup: CDR1 SGHVS, CDR2 FQNEAQ. The CDR3 length is 16 residues. Trimming took 4 bases from V and 4 from J, leaving 19 bases between them. The CDR3, as DNA: TGTGCCAGCAGCTCATCCGGGACCGCAGGGGTAGAGACCCAGTACTTC. Translating it yields CASSSSGTAGVETQYF.

In DNA, the CDR3 is TGTGCCATCAGTGGGACAGGGGGCAATCAGCCCCAGCATTTT. This gives the protein CAISGTGGNQPQHF. The chain uses TRBV10-3 and TRBJ1-5; 9 bases map to TRBD1. This CDR3 spans 14 amino acids. The V segment lost 4 bases and the J segment 2 bases; nucleotides outside the gene matches: 0. Germline V gene lookup returns CDR1 ENHRY and CDR2 SYGVKD.

The rearrangement uses TRBV25-1 and TRBJ2-2; no clear D gene. Trimming removed 3 bases from V and 8 bases from J, with 10 bases in between. Germline-derived CDR1 and CDR2 are MGHDK and SYGVNS. The length of the CDR3 is 13 residues. The CDR3 nucleotides read TGTGCCAGCAGTGACCCCTCTCCAGGGGAGCTGTTTTTT. Translating it yields CASSDPSPGELFF. The full variable domain, rest sourced from reference TRBV25-1 and TRBJ2-2, is EADIYQTPRYLVIGTGKKITLECSQTMGHDKMYWYQQDPGMELHLIHYSYGVNSTEKGDLSSESTVSRIRTEHFPLTLESARPSHTSQYLCASSDPSPGELFFGEGSRLTVL.

This chain links TRBV6-6 with TRBJ1-1; 7 bases fit TRBD1. There are 13 residues in the CDR3. Germline V CDR1 and CDR2: MNHNY, SVGAGI (reference sequence). CDR3 amino acids: CACTGEMNTEAFF. DNA of the CDR3: TGTGCTTGCACAGGGGAGATGAACACTGAAGCTTTCTTT.

The chain recombines TRBV27 with TRBJ1-1; tentative D call: TRBD1 (6 bases). Germline V gene data show CDR1 as MNHEY and CDR2 as SMNVEV (reference sequence). Trimming removed 4 bases at V and 3 bases at J, with 9 bases between. The CDR3 loop spans 13 amino acids. The CDR3 spells CASSYRVYTEAFF. In nucleotides, the CDR3 is TGTGCCAGCAGTTACAGGGTTTACACTGAAGCTTTCTTT.

Only one count was recorded for this clone. The chain links TRBV27 to TRBJ2-7; D might be TRBD1 or TRBD2, each matching 5 bases. V shed 3 bases and J shed 5 bases, with 14 bases lying between them. Germline V gives CDR1 MNHEY, CDR2 SMNVEV (reference sequence). The CDR3 sequence is 14 residues long. DNA for the CDR3: TGTGCCAGCAGTTTTCGAGGGGAAAAGGACGAGCAGTACTTC. It encodes CASSFRGEKDEQYF.

This clone was seen only a few times. The rearrangement links TRBV7-2 to TRBJ1-1; D is ambiguous. V gave up 3 bases and J gave up 0 bases, with 5 bases separating them. The V gene's germline CDR1 is SGHTA and CDR2 FQGNSA. The CDR3 extends over 13 amino acids. CDR3 amino acids: CASSFSMNTEAFF. Here the CDR3 DNA reads TGTGCCAGCAGCTTCTCAATGAACACTGAAGCTTTCTTT.